These 17 T cell receptor beta chains share one sample of origin, sequenced in a study of glioma-infiltrating T cells after dendritic cell vaccination. Measured with immunoSEQ multiplex PCR; TCRdb has only the in-frame clones, and not every one. This sample yields about 92,000 clones, of which 86% are seen a single time; about 15% belongs to the top ten. Source: blood, taken before dendritic cell vaccination. These receptors all stem from a human donor with glioblastoma.

The V gene is TRBV30, the J gene TRBJ2-7, with a weak D call TRBD2 (5 bases). Trimming shortened V by 3 bases and J by 4 bases, and 10 bases separated the two germline ends. The V gene's germline CDR1 is GTSNPN and CDR2 SVGIG (reference sequence). There are 12 residues in the CDR3. CDR3 sequence: CAWSLAAYEQYF. The CDR3 nucleotides are TGTGCCTGGAGCCTAGCTGCATACGAGCAGTACTTC.

The V call is TRBV4-1, the J call TRBJ2-1; D is possibly TRBD1 (7 bases). V lost 0 bases and J lost 7, with 13 bases in between. CDR1 is MGHRA, CDR2 YSYEKL, per germline. The CDR3 length is 15 residues. CDR3 sequence: CASSQEGSGGNEQFF. CDR3 in DNA: TGCGCCAGCAGCCAAGAGGGGTCAGGGGGGAATGAGCAGTTCTTC.

J is TRBJ1-1 and V is TRBV6-6; 7 bases agree with TRBD1. V shed 5 bases, J shed 1 base, and the junction held 4 bases outside the gene matches. In germline, CDR1 is MNHNY, CDR2 SVGAGI (reference sequence). The CDR3 extends over 14 amino acids. The CDR3 sequence: CASSDRESNTEAFF. In DNA form, the CDR3 reads TGTGCCAGCAGTGACAGGGAGTCGAACACTGAAGCTTTCTTT.

The chain couples TRBV29-1 to TRBJ2-1, with no clear D. The CDR3 has 13 residues. Germline CDR1 and CDR2: SQVTM and ANQGSEA. Trimming took 7 bases from V and 4 from J, leaving 14 bases between them. The CDR3 here is CSAPSPSYNEQFF. The DNA for the CDR3 is TGCAGCGCCCCCAGTCCTTCGTACAATGAGCAGTTCTTC.

This sequence joins TRBV5-4 and TRBJ1-1; 8 nucleotides agree with TRBD1. The J segment lost 3 bases and the V segment lost 4 bases, leaving 5 bases of the junction unmatched. The CDR3 runs to 14 residues. Germline assignment: CDR1 SGHNT and CDR2 YYREEE (reference sequence). This chain's CDR3 is CASSSQGAYTEAFF. CDR3 nucleotide sequence: TGTGCCAGCAGCAGTCAGGGGGCCTACACTGAAGCTTTCTTT. The variable domain in full, completed from reference TRBV5-4 and TRBJ1-1, reads ETGVTQSPTHLIKTRGQQVTLRCSSQSGHNTVSWYQQALGQGPQFIFQYYREEENGRGNFPPRFSGLQFPNYSSELNVNALELDDSALYLCASSSQGAYTEAFFGQGTRLTVV.

The V call is TRBV5-6, the J call TRBJ2-7; no clear D. The CDR3 runs 13 residues. Per germline, CDR1 SGHDT and CDR2 YYEEEE. With 4 bases removed from V and 5 bases from J, the gap between germline ends came to 13 bases. Here the CDR3 reads CASSLTTSDEQYF. The DNA for the CDR3 is TGTGCCAGCAGCCTAACCACTTCGGACGAGCAGTACTTC.

J is TRBJ2-7 and V is TRBV5-5; possible D gene TRBD2, 6 bases. Germline-derived CDR1 and CDR2 are SGHKS and YYEKEE (reference sequence). The CDR3 totals 15 residues. Between the trimmed V and J ends, which lost 0 bases and 2 bases, there was a span of 12 bases. The CDR3 loop reads CASSLGGAVPYEQYF. As DNA, the CDR3 is TGTGCCAGCAGCTTGGGCGGGGCCGTCCCCTACGAGCAGTACTTC.

The chain employs TRBV10-2 and TRBJ2-7; tentative D call: TRBD2 (5 bases). This CDR3 spans 11 amino acids. V was shortened by 6 bases and J by 3 bases, with 6 bases between the two germline ends. Germline CDR1 and CDR2: WSHSY and SAAADI. DNA for the CDR3: TGCGCCAGCAGCGGACTCTACGAGCAGTACTTC. It codes for CASSGLYEQYF.

This chain uses TRBV4-2 with TRBJ2-1; D is perhaps TRBD1 (7 bases). CDR3 length: 12 residues. From germline, CDR1 is LGHNA and CDR2 YNFKEQ. The V end was cut by 4 bases, the J end by 8 bases, with 9 bases between. The CDR3 sequence is CASSPGGHEQFF. The CDR3 bases are TGTGCCAGCAGCCCAGGGGGGCATGAGCAGTTCTTC.

The rearrangement uses TRBV4-2 and TRBJ2-7; 9 bases align to TRBD2. Unmatched junction bases numbered 2, after V lost 1 base and J lost 7 bases. Germline loops: CDR1 LGHNA, CDR2 YNFKEQ. CDR3 length: 13 residues. This chain's CDR3 is CASSQALAGEQYF. CDR3 bases: TGTGCCAGCAGCCAAGCGCTAGCGGGGGAGCAGTACTTC.

The chain recombines TRBV7-2 with TRBJ2-1, with 10 nucleotides matching TRBD2. The CDR3 has 16 amino acids. Germline V CDR1 and CDR2: SGHTA, FQGNSA. V lost 5 bases, J lost 4 bases, and 8 bases stayed unmatched. This CDR3 reads CASSKRAGGPYNEQFF. As DNA, the CDR3 is TGTGCCAGCAGCAAGCGAGCGGGAGGGCCTTACAATGAGCAGTTCTTC.

The rearrangement links TRBV6-5 to TRBJ2-7; 8 bases are a match to TRBD1. The CDR3 is made up of 14 amino acids. V shed 4 bases, J shed 6 bases, and the junction held 8 bases outside the gene matches. Germline V CDR1 and CDR2: MNHEY, SVGAGI. The CDR3 DNA sequence: TGTGCCAGCAGTTCAAGGACAGGGTACCGCGAGCAGTACTTC. Translated, it gives CASSSRTGYREQYF.

The chain joins TRBV27 to TRBJ1-6; 8 bases are a match to TRBD1. CDR3 size: 17 residues. The trim removed 6 bases at V and 6 bases at J, leaving 13 bases unmatched. CDR1 and CDR2 from the germline V gene are MNHEY and SMNVEV (reference sequence). CDR3 sequence reads: CASSQRTGWGGNSPLHF. The CDR3 DNA is TGTGCCAGCAGCCAGCGGACAGGGTGGGGGGGTAATTCACCCCTCCACTTT.

The V gene is TRBV5-6, the J gene TRBJ1-2, with D possibly matching TRBD1 (5 bases). The CDR3 runs to 13 residues. Germline V gene lookup returns CDR1 SGHDT and CDR2 YYEEEE. The V and J ends lost 3 bases and 6 bases respectively, with 12 bases between them. CDR3 protein: CASSSGARDGYTF. Written as DNA, the CDR3 is TGTGCCAGCAGCTCGGGAGCCAGGGATGGCTACACCTTC.

The chain links TRBV6-1 to TRBJ1-6, with D possibly being TRBD1 (6 bases). The V and J ends lost 2 bases and 9 bases respectively, with 14 bases between them. Per germline, CDR1 MNHNS and CDR2 SASEGT. CDR3 size: 15 residues. This CDR3 is CASSERGGSPSPLHF. The CDR3 nucleotides read TGTGCCAGCAGTGAAAGGGGGGGCTCCCCTTCACCCCTCCACTTT.

The genes are TRBV11-2 and TRBJ1-2, with D maybe TRBD1 (5 bases). Germline V gene data show CDR1 as SGHAT and CDR2 as FQNNGV. CDR3 length equals 13 residues. Trimming took 4 bases from V and 7 from J, leaving 13 bases between them. CDR3 nucleotide sequence: TGTGCCAGCAGCTCCTCTGGAACAGGTGGCTACACCTTC. This translates into CASSSSGTGGYTF. Combining the CDR3 with reference TRBV11-2 and TRBJ1-2 gives the whole variable domain EAGVAQSPRYKIIEKRQSVAFWCNPISGHATLYWYQQILGQGPKLLIQFQNNGVVDDSQLPKDRFSAERLKGVDSTLKIQPAKLEDSAVYLCASSSSGTGGYTFGSGTRLTVV.

This rearrangement joins TRBV19 to TRBJ2-7; 9 nucleotides line up with TRBD2. The CDR3 is made up of 15 amino acids. The germline gives CDR1 LNHDA, CDR2 SQIVND (reference sequence). V was clipped by 5 bases and J by 6 bases; unmatched bases: 11. The CDR3 reads CASSPRAGGPGEQYF. DNA for the CDR3: TGTGCCAGTAGTCCCCGGGCGGGAGGGCCCGGCGAGCAGTACTTC.